This is a list of T cell receptor beta chains from one sample in a study of T cells after posttransplantation cyclophosphamide. The method was immunoSEQ multiplex PCR; TCRdb's version includes in-frame clones alone and lacks a portion of them. There are more than 3,000 clones in the sample, none observed a single time. Source: PBMCs, taken after allogeneic stem cell transplant with posttransplant cyclophosphamide. The receptors come from a young adult male patient who received an allogeneic stem cell transplant from a related donor, was CMV-positive, and had acute GVHD only. Some T cells here may be from the graft donor. The CDR3 runs from the conserved cysteine through the conserved F or W. Each record gives: V gene, D gene, J gene, clone size, CDR3 DNA, CDR3 protein. The D gene is left open where the match is weak. Size is omitted from some rows. Given values are once, few, many or a class for expanded clones.

v_gene: TRBV5-1
d_gene: -
j_gene: TRBJ2-2
abundance: many
CDR3nt: TGCGCCAGCAGGATGAAAACAGGATATAACACCGGGGAGCTGTTTTTT
CDR3aa: CASRMKTGYNTGELFF

v_gene: TRBV14
d_gene: TRBD2
j_gene: TRBJ2-1
abundance: large
CDR3nt: TGTGCCAGCAGCTTGACTAGCGGGGGGGCCTACAATGAGCAGTTCTTC
CDR3aa: CASSLTSGGAYNEQFF

v_gene: TRBV5-4
d_gene: TRBD2
j_gene: TRBJ2-3
abundance: many
CDR3nt: TGTGCCTCTACGGGCGGGGGGGCAGGAGATACGCAGTATTTT
CDR3aa: CASTGGGAGDTQYF

v_gene: TRBV2
d_gene: TRBD2
j_gene: TRBJ2-2
abundance: many
CDR3nt: TGTGCCAGCAGCAGCCTACTAGCGGGGGCCGGGGAGCTGTTTTTT
CDR3aa: CASSSLLAGAGELFF

v_gene: TRBV5-8
d_gene: -
j_gene: TRBJ2-1
abundance: medium-sized
CDR3nt: TGTGCCAGCAGGAAATGGGGGGGCGGGAACAATGAGCAGTTCTTC
CDR3aa: CASRKWGGGNNEQFF

v_gene: TRBV28
d_gene: -
j_gene: TRBJ1-4
abundance: many
CDR3nt: TGTGCCAGCAGTTTATCCGGGTATAGGGAAAAACTGTTTTTT
CDR3aa: CASSLSGYREKLFF

v_gene: TRBV5-4
d_gene: -
j_gene: TRBJ2-6
abundance: medium-sized
CDR3nt: TGTGCCAGCAGCTTGCCCAGTCCCCATGGGGCCAACGTCCTGACTTTC
CDR3aa: CASSLPSPHGANVLTF

v_gene: TRBV27
d_gene: TRBD1
j_gene: TRBJ1-3
abundance: many
CDR3nt: TGTGCCAGCAGCAAAGACAGGGACGGTGGAAACACCATATATTTT
CDR3aa: CASSKDRDGGNTIYF

v_gene: TRBV27
d_gene: -
j_gene: TRBJ2-3
abundance: many
CDR3nt: TGTGCCAGCAGCCCGGACAGAGTCTATACAGATACGCAGTATTTT
CDR3aa: CASSPDRVYTDTQYF

v_gene: TRBV28
d_gene: TRBD1
j_gene: TRBJ2-1
abundance: many
CDR3nt: TGTGCCAGCAGTTCCCCGGGACAGGGTTACCATGAGCAGTTCTTC
CDR3aa: CASSSPGQGYHEQFF

v_gene: TRBV25-1
d_gene: -
j_gene: TRBJ1-6
abundance: many
CDR3nt: TGTGCCAGCAGTGGAGCGGCAGACTTTAATTCACCCCTCCACTTT
CDR3aa: CASSGAADFNSPLHF

v_gene: TRBV11-1
d_gene: TRBD1
j_gene: TRBJ2-7
abundance: medium-sized
CDR3nt: TGTGCCAGCAGCCAGGGGGCAATGGGATCCTACGAGCAGTACTTC
CDR3aa: CASSQGAMGSYEQYF

v_gene: TRBV6-5
d_gene: -
j_gene: TRBJ2-7
abundance: many
CDR3nt: TGTGCCAGCAGCCGTCCAGGGATCCCCTACGAGCAGTACTTC
CDR3aa: CASSRPGIPYEQYF

v_gene: TRBV4-1
d_gene: TRBD1
j_gene: TRBJ1-2
abundance: many
CDR3nt: TGCGCCAGCAGCCAGGAGGGACAGGGCTCACACTATGGCTACACCTTC
CDR3aa: CASSQEGQGSHYGYTF

v_gene: TRBV27
d_gene: TRBD2
j_gene: TRBJ2-1
abundance: medium-sized
CDR3nt: TGTGCCAGCAGTATTAGCGGGGACTACAATGAGCAGTTCTTC
CDR3aa: CASSISGDYNEQFF

v_gene: TRBV28
d_gene: -
j_gene: TRBJ1-2
abundance: many
CDR3nt: TGTGCCAGCAGTTTACAGGGCCCCTATGGCTACACCTTC
CDR3aa: CASSLQGPYGYTF

v_gene: TRBV28
d_gene: TRBD2
j_gene: TRBJ2-7
abundance: many
CDR3nt: TGTGCCAGCAGTTTACCCCATAGCGGGGGCCTTACCTACGAGCAGTACTTC
CDR3aa: CASSLPHSGGLTYEQYF

v_gene: TRBV6-2/TRBV6-3
d_gene: TRBD1
j_gene: TRBJ2-3
abundance: many
CDR3nt: TGTGCCAGCAGTTACTCTTACGGACAGGGGGCGCGGGCAGATACGCAGTATTTT
CDR3aa: CASSYSYGQGARADTQYF

v_gene: TRBV5-1
d_gene: TRBD2
j_gene: TRBJ2-3
abundance: -
CDR3nt: TGCGCCAGCAGCTTGGAACCCCCCACTAGCGGAAGTACCACAGATACGCAGTATTTT
CDR3aa: CASSLEPPTSGSTTDTQYF

v_gene: TRBV11-2
d_gene: -
j_gene: TRBJ1-1
abundance: many
CDR3nt: TGTGCCAGCAGCTCGGCTAGGCGCGGGTCGAGCACTGAAGCTTTCTTT
CDR3aa: CASSSARRGSSTEAFF

v_gene: TRBV7-8
d_gene: -
j_gene: TRBJ1-3
abundance: many
CDR3nt: TGTGCCAGCAGCTTAGGGGGGCTCGGAAACACCATATATTTT
CDR3aa: CASSLGGLGNTIYF

v_gene: TRBV7-2
d_gene: -
j_gene: TRBJ2-7
abundance: many
CDR3nt: TGTGCCAGCAGCCACCCTCGGGAGGGACAGGCTTCCTACGAGCAGTACTTC
CDR3aa: CASSHPREGQASYEQYF

v_gene: TRBV28
d_gene: -
j_gene: TRBJ1-2
abundance: many
CDR3nt: TGTGCCAGCAGTTTAGGGGGGAACTATGGCTACACCTTC
CDR3aa: CASSLGGNYGYTF

v_gene: TRBV19
d_gene: TRBD1
j_gene: TRBJ2-3
abundance: many
CDR3nt: TGTGCCAGTAGTGCAGACCGGGACAGGGGGTCAGATACGCAGTATTTT
CDR3aa: CASSADRDRGSDTQYF

v_gene: TRBV5-4
d_gene: -
j_gene: TRBJ2-2
abundance: many
CDR3nt: TGTGCCAGCAGGTACAGGGTTGACGGGGAGCTGTTTTTT
CDR3aa: CASRYRVDGELFF

v_gene: TRBV2
d_gene: -
j_gene: TRBJ1-1
abundance: medium-sized
CDR3nt: TGTGCCAGCACGATTAGGGGCGCTGAAGCTTTCTTT
CDR3aa: CASTIRGAEAFF

v_gene: TRBV6-2/TRBV6-3
d_gene: -
j_gene: TRBJ2-1
abundance: many
CDR3nt: TGTGCCAGCAGTTACCGCCGAGGGGAGCGATTCTACAATGAGCAGTTCTTC
CDR3aa: CASSYRRGERFYNEQFF

v_gene: TRBV5-6
d_gene: -
j_gene: TRBJ1-6
abundance: large
CDR3nt: TGTGCCAGCAGTGGGGGCGTCGCAGCCTTCAGCTCCTATAATTCACCCCTCCACTTT
CDR3aa: CASSGGVAAFSSYNSPLHF

v_gene: TRBV9
d_gene: TRBD1
j_gene: TRBJ1-2
abundance: many
CDR3nt: TGTGCCAGCAGCTTACAGGGGGCTGGCTATGGCTACACCTTC
CDR3aa: CASSLQGAGYGYTF

v_gene: TRBV6-1
d_gene: -
j_gene: TRBJ1-6
abundance: many
CDR3nt: TGTGCCAGCAGGTACGGGAATTCACCCCTCCACTTT
CDR3aa: CASRYGNSPLHF

v_gene: TRBV7-2
d_gene: TRBD2
j_gene: TRBJ2-7
abundance: large
CDR3nt: TGTGCCAGCAGCTTAATAGCGGGGTACGAGCAGTACTTC
CDR3aa: CASSLIAGYEQYF

v_gene: TRBV12-3/TRBV12-4
d_gene: TRBD2
j_gene: TRBJ2-7
abundance: many
CDR3nt: TGTGCCAGCAGCGGGGGTGTAGCGGGGGGCTACGAGCAGTACTTC
CDR3aa: CASSGGVAGGYEQYF

v_gene: TRBV19
d_gene: -
j_gene: TRBJ2-7
abundance: many
CDR3nt: TGTGCCAGTAGTGTAGCGAGTGGGGGCTTGGGCTACGAGCAGTACTTC
CDR3aa: CASSVASGGLGYEQYF

v_gene: TRBV12-3/TRBV12-4
d_gene: -
j_gene: TRBJ1-4
abundance: many
CDR3nt: TGTGCCAGCAGTTTTTCTGGACAGTACGGTAATGAAAAACTGTTTTTT
CDR3aa: CASSFSGQYGNEKLFF

v_gene: TRBV6-2/TRBV6-3
d_gene: TRBD2
j_gene: TRBJ2-3
abundance: many
CDR3nt: TGTGCCAGCACCTCGCCCCTAGCGGGGCGTCGCACAGATACGCAGTATTTT
CDR3aa: CASTSPLAGRRTDTQYF

v_gene: TRBV5-6
d_gene: TRBD2
j_gene: TRBJ2-5
abundance: many
CDR3nt: TGTGCCAGCAGACCCGGCGGGGGGGCGGAGACCCAGTACTTC
CDR3aa: CASRPGGGAETQYF

v_gene: TRBV24-1
d_gene: -
j_gene: TRBJ2-5
abundance: many
CDR3nt: TGTGCCACCAGTGCCGCAGGAACGGGGGAGACCCAGTACTTC
CDR3aa: CATSAAGTGETQYF

v_gene: TRBV28
d_gene: -
j_gene: TRBJ2-7
abundance: many
CDR3nt: TGTGCCAGCAGTACCTCGGCCGGGTACGAGCAGTACTTC
CDR3aa: CASSTSAGYEQYF

v_gene: TRBV5-4
d_gene: -
j_gene: TRBJ2-1
abundance: many
CDR3nt: TGTGCCAGCAGTTGGGACATCTATGAGCAGTTCTTC
CDR3aa: CASSWDIYEQFF

v_gene: TRBV19
d_gene: -
j_gene: TRBJ1-2
abundance: medium-sized
CDR3nt: TGTGCCAGTAGTAGTCGGACAAGGAATGGCTACACCTTC
CDR3aa: CASSSRTRNGYTF